A single sample is the source of the 17 T cell receptor beta chains below, sequenced in a study of shared clonotypes between healthy human individuals. Data came from immunoSEQ multiplex PCR; TCRdb stores just in-frame clones and leaves some out. The sample yields 600,000 to 750,000 clones, about 90% seen once. The sequenced sample consisted of memory CD8+ T cells from PBMCs. Subset defined: CD45RO+ cells pooled with CCR7-negative TemRA cells. These receptors originate from a man between 18 and 35 years old in good health. Some clones in this sample may be carry-over from other donors' samples.

The chain employs TRBV27 and TRBJ2-1, with a tentative D call TRBD2 (6 bases). The germline V gene encodes CDR1 MNHEY and CDR2 SMNVEV (reference sequence). This CDR3 spans 14 amino acids. The V and J ends lost 5 bases and 2 bases respectively, with 10 bases between them. The CDR3 nucleotides read TGTGCCAGCAGTGGGAGGTTGGCCTACAATGAGCAGTTCTTC. This sequence encodes CASSGRLAYNEQFF.

This chain connects TRBV11-3 to TRBJ2-1; TRBD2 agrees at 7 bases. V was pared by 2 bases and J by 10 bases, with 5 bases of the junction left unmatched. The CDR3 loop spans 13 amino acids. The germline gives CDR1 SGHNT, CDR2 YENEEA. The CDR3 coding sequence is TGTGCCAGCAGCTTATCGACTAGCAAGGAGCAGTTCTTC. This gives the protein CASSLSTSKEQFF.

The chain uses TRBV9 and TRBJ2-7; 8 nucleotides agree with TRBD2. Germline CDR1 SGDLS, CDR2 YYNGEE. The CDR3 consists of 15 residues. V was pared by 2 bases and J by 0 bases, with 4 bases of the junction left unmatched. The CDR3 loop reads CASSVGSGISYEQYF. The CDR3 coding sequence is TGTGCCAGCAGCGTGGGTAGCGGGATCTCCTACGAGCAGTACTTC.

The chain recombines TRBV28 with TRBJ1-5; a possible D gene is TRBD1 (5 bases). Between the trimmed V and J ends, which lost 8 bases and 6 bases, there was a span of 11 bases. This CDR3 region has 12 residues. The germline CDR1 and CDR2 sequences are MDHEN and SYDVKM. CDR3 sequence reads: CASGQGIQPQHF. CDR3 nucleotides: TGTGCCAGCGGTCAGGGAATTCAGCCCCAGCATTTT.

The V call is TRBV4-1, the J call TRBJ2-2, with unresolved D. The CDR3 runs to 13 residues. Germline assignment: CDR1 MGHRA and CDR2 YSYEKL. V was trimmed by 3 bases and J by 7 bases, leaving 9 bases between them. Here the CDR3 DNA reads TGCGCCAGCAGCCATGCGTACGGCGGGGAGCTGTTTTTT. Translation gives CASSHAYGGELFF.

This clone was detected once. The gene calls are TRBV7-2 and TRBJ2-7, with a weak D call TRBD2 (6 bases). The germline gives CDR1 SGHTA, CDR2 FQGNSA. This CDR3 comprises 11 residues. The DNA for the CDR3 is TGTGCGAGGGGACTGTCTGTAGAGCAGTACTTC. Translated, it gives CARGLSVEQYF.

CDR3: CASSPPVPADYGYTF. The CDR3 DNA is TGTGCCAGCTCACCACCCGTCCCCGCTGACTATGGCTACACCTTC. This chain joins TRBV18 and TRBJ1-2; D is unclear. The CDR3 sequence is 15 residues long. Trimming pared 0 bases from V and 3 bases from J, leaving 11 bases between. Germline V gene data show CDR1 as KGHSH and CDR2 as LQKENI.

The genes are TRBV29-1 and TRBJ2-5; D remains unclear. V lost 4 bases to trimming and J lost 2 bases, with 17 bases between them. This CDR3 has 15 amino acids. Looked up from germline, CDR1 is SQVTM and CDR2 is ANQGSEA. Here the CDR3 reads CSVVLRAAYQETQYF. CDR3 nucleotides: TGCAGCGTTGTCCTTCGAGCAGCGTATCAAGAGACCCAGTACTTC.

The chain combines TRBV5-5 with TRBJ2-5, with TRBD1 identical over 11 bases. The CDR3 extends over 15 amino acids. Germline assignment: CDR1 SGHKS and CDR2 YYEKEE (reference sequence). V gave up 1 base and J gave up 3 bases; unmatched junction bases: 2. The DNA for the CDR3 is TGTGCCAGCAGCTTGAGGACAGGGGGCAAAGAGACCCAGTACTTC. Protein sequence: CASSLRTGGKETQYF.

The genes are TRBV7-9 and TRBJ2-7; maybe TRBD2 (7 bases). The CDR3 length is 14 residues. The V end was cut by 4 bases, the J end by 2 bases, with 12 bases between. Germline V CDR1 and CDR2: SEHNR, FQNEAQ (reference sequence). CDR3 nucleotide sequence: TGTGCCAGCAGCTCCCCGGGGGGCACCTACGAGCAGTACTTC. Translating it yields CASSSPGGTYEQYF. Supplemented by reference TRBV7-9 and TRBJ2-7, the full variable domain reads DTGVSQNPRHKITKRGQNVTFRCDPISEHNRLYWYRQTLGQGPEFLTYFQNEAQLEKSRLLSDRFSAERPKGSFSTLEIQRTEQGDSAMYLCASSSPGGTYEQYFGPGTRLTVT.

This clone was found once. As DNA, the CDR3 is TGTGCCAGCAGCTTAGAGGGACTAGCGGGACGCACAGATACGCAGTATTTT. Amino acid sequence: CASSLEGLAGRTDTQYF. The rearrangement uses TRBV13 and TRBJ2-3, with 13 bases identical to TRBD2. The CDR3 sequence is 17 residues long. Germline loops: CDR1 PRHDT, CDR2 FYEKMQ (reference sequence). Trimming took 1 base from V and 1 from J; bases not matched to a gene: 2.

This clone showed up just a few times. The V and J genes are TRBV28 and TRBJ1-5; D is unresolved. CDR3 length: 10 residues. The germline gives CDR1 MDHEN, CDR2 SYDVKM. V was cut by 4 bases and J by 9 bases, with 4 bases left in between. The CDR3 coding sequence is TGTGCCAGCAGTTCAGGGCCCCAGCATTTT. It encodes CASSSGPQHF.

This chain links TRBV19 with TRBJ2-1; the D is unclear. The CDR3 extends over 11 amino acids. Per germline, CDR1 LNHDA and CDR2 SQIVND (reference sequence). V was pared by 10 bases and J by 3 bases, with 7 bases between. Here the CDR3 DNA reads TGTGCCACCCTTTACTACAATGAGCAGTTCTTC. This gives the protein CATLYYNEQFF.

CDR3 in DNA: TGTGCCAGCAGCGTGGGGGCTGAGATAAGCTACGAGCAGTACTTC. Amino acids: CASSVGAEISYEQYF. The chain couples TRBV9 to TRBJ2-7; possibly TRBD1 for D (6 bases). In germline, CDR1 is SGDLS, CDR2 YYNGEE. This CDR3 spans 15 amino acids. Trimming cost V 2 bases and J 3 bases, with 15 bases left between them.

The CDR3 DNA reads TGTGCCAGCGGCTTGAGAGGACAGGGTACAGATACGCAGTATTTT. Translated: CASGLRGQGTDTQYF. The gene calls are TRBV2 and TRBJ2-3, with TRBD1 matching over 8 bases. CDR1 is SNHLY, CDR2 FYNNEI, per germline. The CDR3 sequence is 15 residues long. V dropped 8 bases and J dropped 3; count of bases not matched to a gene: 10.

This clone was found once. This sequence joins TRBV6-1 and TRBJ2-7; D not certain. The germline gives CDR1 MNHNS, CDR2 SASEGT. V lost 2 bases and J lost 3, with 14 bases in between. This CDR3 has 15 amino acids. CDR3 in DNA: TGTGCCAGCAGTGAATACGAAGTCCAGGTCTACGAGCAGTACTTC. Amino acid sequence: CASSEYEVQVYEQYF.

This chain connects TRBV30 to TRBJ2-1; D unclear. V was pared by 3 bases and J by 10 bases, with 13 bases between. There are 12 residues in the CDR3. CDR1 is GTSNPN, CDR2 SVGIG, per germline (reference sequence). This chain's CDR3 is CAWSSGDWEQFF. Written as DNA, the CDR3 is TGTGCCTGGAGCTCTGGGGATTGGGAGCAGTTCTTC.